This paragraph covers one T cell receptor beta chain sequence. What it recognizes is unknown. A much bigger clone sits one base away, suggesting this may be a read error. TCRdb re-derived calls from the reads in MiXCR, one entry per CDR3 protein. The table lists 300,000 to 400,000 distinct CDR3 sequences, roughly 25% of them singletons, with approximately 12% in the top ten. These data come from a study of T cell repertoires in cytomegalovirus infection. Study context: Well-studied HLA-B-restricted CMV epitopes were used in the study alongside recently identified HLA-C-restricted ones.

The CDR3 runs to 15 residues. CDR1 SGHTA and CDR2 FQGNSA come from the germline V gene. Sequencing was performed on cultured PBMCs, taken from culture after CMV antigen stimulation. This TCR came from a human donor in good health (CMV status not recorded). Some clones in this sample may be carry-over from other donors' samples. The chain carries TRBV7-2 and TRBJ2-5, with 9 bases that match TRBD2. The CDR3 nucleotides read TGTGCCAACAGCGCGCGGGAGGGCCGTAGGGAGACCCAGTACTTC. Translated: CANSAREGRRETQYF.